Detailed here is one T cell receptor beta chain. Its binding antigen is unknown. Nothing much larger sits one base from this clone, and base qualities are not available. Receptor amplification or capture employed the immunoSEQ multiplex PCR assay. Deep sequencing of rearranged TCR beta loci, alongside multiparametric flow cytometry, was used to profile T cell repertoires. TCRdb stores this immuneACCESS table with in-frame sequences only. Part of the clones is absent; in the studies checked, under half of the shortfall reflects unresolved V genes, and no reason is known for the rest. In all, the sample holds 150,000 to 200,000 clones, and about 85% of those were seen once. About 4.3% of the sample is in the top ten clones. The data derive from a study of lymphopenia after photon versus proton radiotherapy (dated by TCRdb to between 2017 and 2020). In terms of the full investigation: The study compared the immunological effects of photon versus proton radiation therapy in patients with gastrointestinal tumors who developed high-grade lymphopenia. The study was designed to characterize how the impact on the immune system differs between the two radiation modalities. A cohort of approximately 20 patients with gastrointestinal tumors who received either photon or proton therapy and subsequently developed lymphopenia was included.

The full study reports these points: Proton-treated patients stayed relatively stable during treatment, while photon-treated patients lost naive T cells and TCR diversity and gained effector/memory populations. After the lymphocyte count nadir, oligoclonal expansion, especially of CD8+ Temra cells, was observed in photon-treated repertoires, and the drop in diversity was driven by this expansion. The survival association was assessed only in patients who died, and better survival with proton therapy was presented by the authors as a possibility rather than a demonstrated result. Across the cohort, a larger post-nadir drop in TCR diversity was inversely correlated with overall survival time among patients who died.

The germline V gene specifies MNHEY as CDR1 and SVGAGI as CDR2. The CDR3, from cysteine to phenylalanine, totals 13 residues. Only the CDR3 DNA stays, 39 bases, in frame from base 1. V lost 4 bases and J lost 4 bases; the stretch between them is 10 bases long. The sequencing here drew on peripheral blood, taken from a patient treated with photon-based radiotherapy. The sequence joins TRBV6-5 to TRBJ1-2; too little of a D gene remains to name it. This sequence was found in a man in his fifties with gastric cancer. The bases read TGTGCCAGCAGTTCCGAAGCCCCCTATGGCTACACCTTC. This codes for CASSSEAPYGYTF.